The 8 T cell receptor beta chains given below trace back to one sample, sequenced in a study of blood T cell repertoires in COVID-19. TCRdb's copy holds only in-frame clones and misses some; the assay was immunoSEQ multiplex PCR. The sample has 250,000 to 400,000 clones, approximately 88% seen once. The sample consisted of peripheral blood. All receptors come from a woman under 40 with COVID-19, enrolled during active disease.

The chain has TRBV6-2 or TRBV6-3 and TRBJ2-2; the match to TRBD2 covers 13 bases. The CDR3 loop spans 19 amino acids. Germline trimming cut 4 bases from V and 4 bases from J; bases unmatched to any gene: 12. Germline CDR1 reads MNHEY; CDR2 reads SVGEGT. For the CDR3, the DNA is TGTGCCAGCAGTTCGGGACTAGCGGGGCTAGAACCCCGCACCGGGGAGCTGTTTTTT. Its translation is CASSSGLAGLEPRTGELFF.

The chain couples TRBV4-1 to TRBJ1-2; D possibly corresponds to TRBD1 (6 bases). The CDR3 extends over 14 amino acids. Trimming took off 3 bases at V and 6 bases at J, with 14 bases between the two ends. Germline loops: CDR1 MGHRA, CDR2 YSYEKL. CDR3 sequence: CASSHDTGLNGYTF. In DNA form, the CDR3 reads TGCGCCAGCAGCCACGACACAGGGCTTAATGGCTACACCTTC.

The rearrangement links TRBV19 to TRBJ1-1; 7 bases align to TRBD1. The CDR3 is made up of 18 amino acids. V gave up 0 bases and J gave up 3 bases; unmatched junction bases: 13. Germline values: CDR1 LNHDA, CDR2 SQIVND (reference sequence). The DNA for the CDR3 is TGTGCCAGTAGTATAGATCTGGGTACAGGGGCGGAGGACACTGAAGCTTTCTTT. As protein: CASSIDLGTGAEDTEAFF.

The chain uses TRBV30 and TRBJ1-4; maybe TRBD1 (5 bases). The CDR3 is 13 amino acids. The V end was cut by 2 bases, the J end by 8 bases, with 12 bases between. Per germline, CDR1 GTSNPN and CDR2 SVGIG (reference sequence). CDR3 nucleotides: TGTGCCTGGAGTCCTCCCGGGGGGGAAAAACTGTTTTTT. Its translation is CAWSPPGGEKLFF. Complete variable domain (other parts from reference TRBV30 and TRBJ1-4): SQTIHQWPATLVQPVGSPLSLECTVEGTSNPNLYWYRQAAGRGLQLLFYSVGIGQISSEVPQNLSASRPQDRQFILSSKKLLLSDSGFYLCAWSPPGGEKLFFGSGTQLSVL.

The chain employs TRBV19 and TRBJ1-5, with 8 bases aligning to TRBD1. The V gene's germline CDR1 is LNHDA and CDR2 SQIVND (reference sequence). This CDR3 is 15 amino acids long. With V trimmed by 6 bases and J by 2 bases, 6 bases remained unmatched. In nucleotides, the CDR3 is TGTGCCAGTAGCCAGGTGACAGGGGGCAATCAGCCCCAGCATTTT. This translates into CASSQVTGGNQPQHF.

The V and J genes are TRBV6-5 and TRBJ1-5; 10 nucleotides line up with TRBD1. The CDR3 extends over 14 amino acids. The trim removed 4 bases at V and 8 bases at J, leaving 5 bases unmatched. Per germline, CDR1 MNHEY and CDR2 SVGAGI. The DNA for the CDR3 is TGTGCCAGCAGTTTCGACAGGGGGCATAAGCCCCAGCATTTT. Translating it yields CASSFDRGHKPQHF.

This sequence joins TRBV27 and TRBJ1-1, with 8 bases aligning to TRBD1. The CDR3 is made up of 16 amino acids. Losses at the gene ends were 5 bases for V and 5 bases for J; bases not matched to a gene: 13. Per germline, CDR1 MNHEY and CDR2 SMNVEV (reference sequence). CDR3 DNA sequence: TGTGCCAGCAGTATCAAGTCAGGGGGCTGGGGGACTGAAGCTTTCTTT. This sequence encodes CASSIKSGGWGTEAFF.

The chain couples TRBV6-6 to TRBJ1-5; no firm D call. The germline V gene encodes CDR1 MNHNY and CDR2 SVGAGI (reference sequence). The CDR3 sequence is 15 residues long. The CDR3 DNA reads TGTGCATCTAGATGGGAGGGCTTGGCAAATCAGCCCCAGCATTTT. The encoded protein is CASRWEGLANQPQHF.